The T cell receptor (beta chain) under discussion was sequenced for a study of cytomegalovirus exposure and HLA in healthy donors. For the study at large: An analysis done earlier identified approximately 120 million unique TCR beta sequences from roughly 190 million T cells.

On this clone itself: Its antigen is unknown.

Vbeta (60) and Jbeta (13) primers were used in the PCR. Clones were sequenced by immunoSEQ multiplex PCR, and TCRdb holds only the in-frame ones, with some missing. The sample yields about 200,000 clones, around 79% seen once. Germline V CDR1 and CDR2: MNHEY, SVGAGI. This CDR3 spans 14 amino acids. V was clipped by 6 bases and J by 3 bases; unmatched bases: 7. Broader study findings: Analysis was carried out at a later point, and it linked a missense DCLRE1C variant to TCR beta V- and J-gene trimming. Later analysis showed TCR association rates varying by HLA locus, highest for DRB1 and lowest for HLA-C. A later analysis by the authors found several of the most significant clusters apparently linked to common viral pathogens.

This receptor was obtained from a man aged 18 to 29 in good health and CMV-seronegative. V and J are TRBV6-5 and TRBJ1-1; 7 bases agree with TRBD1. Sequencing was done on a sample of PBMCs. The CDR3 sequence: CASRLQGWDTEAFF. The CDR3 region has the DNA TGTGCCAGCAGATTACAGGGGTGGGACACTGAAGCTTTCTTT.